The following is a T cell receptor beta chain sequence with its context. Its specificity is not known. These data come from a study of blood T cells in healthy people across ages. Study conclusions and caveats: Samples with more naive T cells showed higher observed beta diversity. Researchers deemed the diversity estimates from one million T cells underestimates.

Next came a second PCR, run for about 7 to 12 cycles, which used a sample-barcoded 5' primer along with a J-beta primer mix. A tag from a template-switch adaptor with 12 random nucleotides marked each cDNA molecule. At least 2.5 million CDR3-containing paired-end reads were obtained per sample. TCRdb ran MiXCR on the 5' RACE reads and lists one entry per CDR3 protein. The table records under 2 million distinct CDR3 sequences, 34% of them present only once. Sequenced: blood. The TCR sequence derives from a woman younger than 45 in good health.

The CDR3: CASSVAETGNNEQFF. The CDR3 region has the DNA TGTGCCAGCAGCGTAGCTGAGACTGGCAACAATGAGCAGTTCTTC. The chain couples TRBV9 to TRBJ2-1; unclear D gene. The CDR3 has 15 amino acids. Germline CDR1 reads SGDLS; CDR2 reads YYNGEE. Trimming pared 0 bases from V and 5 bases from J, leaving 12 bases between.